This TCR beta chain was sequenced during a study of immune heterogeneity within non-small cell lung tumors. Regarding the study as a whole: Recurring identical dominant CDR3 beta clonotypes were observed across tumor sites within a patient, together with site-unique high-frequency clones.

Bulk tumor genomic DNA served as template, at about 600 ng per sample. During surgery, several far-apart biopsies were obtained from every primary tumor. Untreated, newly diagnosed non-small cell lung cancer patients underwent curative surgery. Individuals who provided samples were patients with newly diagnosed non-small cell lung cancer who were having surgery with curative intent. This CDR3 region has 13 residues. The V and J ends lost 6 bases and 1 base respectively, with 7 bases between them. CDR1 is WSHSY, CDR2 SAAADI, per germline. It was with 32 V and 13 J primers that multiplex PCR amplified TCR beta CDR3. TCRdb recomputed calls from the multiplex PCR reads with MiXCR, one row per CDR3 protein. Counted here are a few thousand distinct CDR3 sequences, 20% to 25% occurring once; the ten biggest clones make up about 8.3%. This clonotype has just a few counts. Its target is not known.

The sample consisted of lung tumor tissue. This chain connects TRBV10-2 to TRBJ2-1; weak D call: TRBD2 (6 bases). The source of this sequence is a man in his sixties or seventies with non-small cell lung cancer. DNA of the CDR3: TGCGCCAGCAGCGGGACTTCCTACAATGAGCAGTTCTTC. This codes for CASSGTSYNEQFF.